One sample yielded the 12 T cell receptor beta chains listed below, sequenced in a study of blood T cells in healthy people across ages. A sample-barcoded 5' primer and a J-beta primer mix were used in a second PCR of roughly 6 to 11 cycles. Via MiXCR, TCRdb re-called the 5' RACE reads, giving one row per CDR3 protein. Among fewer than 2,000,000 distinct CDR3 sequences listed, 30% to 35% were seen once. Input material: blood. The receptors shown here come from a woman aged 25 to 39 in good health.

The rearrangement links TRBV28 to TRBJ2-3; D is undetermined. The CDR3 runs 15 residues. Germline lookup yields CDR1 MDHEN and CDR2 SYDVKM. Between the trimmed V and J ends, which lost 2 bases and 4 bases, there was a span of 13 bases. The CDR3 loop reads CASSLTGGVPDTQYF. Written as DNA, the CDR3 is TGTGCCAGCAGTTTAACGGGTGGAGTGCCAGATACGCAGTATTTT.

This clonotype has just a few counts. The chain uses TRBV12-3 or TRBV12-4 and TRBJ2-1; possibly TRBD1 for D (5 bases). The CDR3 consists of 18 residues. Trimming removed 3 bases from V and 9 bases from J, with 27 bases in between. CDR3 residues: CASSFHGLVRGSPGEQFF. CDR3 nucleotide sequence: TGTGCCAGCAGTTTTCATGGATTGGTAAGGGGTAGTCCGGGTGAGCAGTTCTTC.

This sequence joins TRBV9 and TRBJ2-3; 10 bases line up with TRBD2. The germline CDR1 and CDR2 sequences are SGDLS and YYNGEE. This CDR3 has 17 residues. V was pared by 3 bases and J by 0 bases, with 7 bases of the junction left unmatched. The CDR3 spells CASSAEGLASSTDTQYF. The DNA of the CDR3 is TGTGCCAGCAGCGCCGAGGGACTAGCGAGTAGCACAGATACGCAGTATTTT.

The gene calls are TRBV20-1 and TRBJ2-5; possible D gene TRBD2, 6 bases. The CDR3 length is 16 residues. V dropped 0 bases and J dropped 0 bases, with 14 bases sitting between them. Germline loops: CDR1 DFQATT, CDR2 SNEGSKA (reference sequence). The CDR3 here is CSARDYGTQYQETQYF. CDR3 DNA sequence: TGCAGTGCTAGAGATTACGGGACTCAGTACCAAGAGACCCAGTACTTC.

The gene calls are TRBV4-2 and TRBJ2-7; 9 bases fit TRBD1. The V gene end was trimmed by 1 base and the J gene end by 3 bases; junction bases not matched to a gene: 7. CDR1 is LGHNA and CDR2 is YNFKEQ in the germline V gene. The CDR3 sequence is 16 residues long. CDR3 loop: CASSQGGDRVRYEQYF. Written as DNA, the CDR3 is TGTGCCAGCAGCCAAGGTGGGGACAGGGTCCGCTACGAGCAGTACTTC.

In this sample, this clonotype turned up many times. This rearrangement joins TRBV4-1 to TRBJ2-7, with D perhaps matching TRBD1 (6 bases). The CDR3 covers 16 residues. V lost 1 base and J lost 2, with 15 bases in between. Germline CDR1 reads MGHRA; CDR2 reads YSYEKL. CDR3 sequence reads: CASSQGETGRTYEQYF. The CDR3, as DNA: TGCGCCAGCAGCCAAGGAGAGACAGGCCGTACCTACGAGCAGTACTTC.

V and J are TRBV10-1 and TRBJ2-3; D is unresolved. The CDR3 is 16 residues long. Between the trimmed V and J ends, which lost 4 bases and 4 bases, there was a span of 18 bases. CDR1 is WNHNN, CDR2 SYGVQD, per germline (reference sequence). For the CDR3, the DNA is TGCGCCAGCAGTGCCTCTCGGGCAAAAGCCGCAGATACGCAGTATTTT. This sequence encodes CASSASRAKAADTQYF.

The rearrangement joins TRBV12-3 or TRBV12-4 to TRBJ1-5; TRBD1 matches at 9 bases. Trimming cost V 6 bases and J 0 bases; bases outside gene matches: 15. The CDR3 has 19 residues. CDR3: CASSHSGQGYPSSNQPQHF. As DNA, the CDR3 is TGTGCCAGCAGCCACTCGGGACAGGGTTATCCTAGTAGCAATCAGCCCCAGCATTTT.

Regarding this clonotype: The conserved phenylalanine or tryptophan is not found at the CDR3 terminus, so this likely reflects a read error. CDR3: CASSQKPLGSGISYEQYS. CDR3 sequence (DNA): TGTGCCAGCAGCCAAAAACCCTTAGGTAGCGGGATCTCCTACGAGCAGTACTCC. The chain is built from TRBV14 and TRBJ2-7, with 8 bases matching TRBD2. The CDR3 length is 18 residues. Per germline, CDR1 SGHDN and CDR2 FVKESK. The junction had 12 bases not matched to a gene; V was cut back by 2 bases and J by 0 bases.

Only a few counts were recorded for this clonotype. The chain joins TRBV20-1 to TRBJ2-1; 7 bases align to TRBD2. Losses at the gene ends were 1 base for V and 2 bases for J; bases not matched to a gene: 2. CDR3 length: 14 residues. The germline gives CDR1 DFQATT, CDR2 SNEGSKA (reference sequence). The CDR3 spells CSARVGTTYNEQFF. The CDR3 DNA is TGCAGTGCTAGAGTTGGGACTACCTACAATGAGCAGTTCTTC.

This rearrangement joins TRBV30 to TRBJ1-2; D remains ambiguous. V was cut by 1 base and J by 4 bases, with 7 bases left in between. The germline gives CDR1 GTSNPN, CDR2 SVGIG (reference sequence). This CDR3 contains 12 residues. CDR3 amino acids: CAWSATIYGYTF. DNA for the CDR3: TGTGCCTGGAGTGCGACAATCTATGGCTACACCTTC.

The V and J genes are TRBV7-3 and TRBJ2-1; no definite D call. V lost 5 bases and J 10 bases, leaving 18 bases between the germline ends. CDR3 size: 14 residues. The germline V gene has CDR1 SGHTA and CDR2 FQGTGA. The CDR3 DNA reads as TGTGCCAGCAGCGACCCCATGGGGTTTGGGGAGCAGTTCTTC. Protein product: CASSDPMGFGEQFF.